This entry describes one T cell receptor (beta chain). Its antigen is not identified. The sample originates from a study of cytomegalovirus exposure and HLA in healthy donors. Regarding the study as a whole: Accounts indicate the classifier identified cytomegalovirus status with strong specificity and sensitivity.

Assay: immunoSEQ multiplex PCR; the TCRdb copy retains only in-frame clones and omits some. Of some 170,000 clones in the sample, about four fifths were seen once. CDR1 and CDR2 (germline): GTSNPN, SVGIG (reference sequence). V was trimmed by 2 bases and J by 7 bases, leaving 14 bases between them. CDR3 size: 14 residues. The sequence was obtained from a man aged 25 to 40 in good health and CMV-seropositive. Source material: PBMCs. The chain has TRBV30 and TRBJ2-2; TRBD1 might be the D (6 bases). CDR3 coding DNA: TGTGCCTGGAGTAATCGGCTGGACAGCGGGGAGCTGTTTTTT. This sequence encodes CAWSNRLDSGELFF.